A single sample is the source of the 27 T cell receptor beta chains below, sequenced in a study of blood T cell repertoires in COVID-19. The assay was immunoSEQ multiplex PCR, and TCRdb's table has in-frame clones only and misses some. In the table there are about 320,000 clones, roughly nine tenths of which are singletons. Sequenced input: PBMCs or T cells enriched from blood (not recorded which). All receptors derive from a man aged 55 to 70 who had recovered from COVID-19.

The rearrangement uses TRBV20-1 and TRBJ1-2; 7 bases line up with TRBD1. The CDR3 sequence is 11 residues long. The germline V gene has CDR1 DFQATT and CDR2 SNEGSKA (reference sequence). CDR3 coding DNA: TGCAGCTATACTCGGAACAGGGGTTACACCTTC. Its translation: CSYTRNRGYTF.

The V call is TRBV4-3, the J call TRBJ1-2, with 10 bases aligning to TRBD1. Germline V gene sequence: CDR1 LGHNA, CDR2 YSLEER. The CDR3 covers 15 residues. V was pared by 0 bases and J by 5 bases, with 3 bases of the junction left unmatched. This CDR3 is CASSQDLGQGYGYTF. CDR3 nucleotides: TGCGCCAGCAGCCAAGATCTGGGACAGGGGTATGGCTACACCTTC.

This chain links TRBV19 with TRBJ1-5; 8 nucleotides line up with TRBD1. CDR3 size: 15 residues. The germline CDR1 and CDR2 sequences are LNHDA and SQIVND (reference sequence). V gave up 5 bases and J gave up 2 bases; unmatched junction bases: 5. The CDR3 is CASSGPTGGNQPQHF. CDR3 in DNA: TGTGCCAGTAGTGGTCCGACAGGGGGCAATCAGCCCCAGCATTTT.

This sequence joins TRBV5-1 and TRBJ2-7; 10 nucleotides match TRBD2. Germline trimming cut 6 bases from V and 4 bases from J; bases unmatched to any gene: 10. This CDR3 region has 15 residues. Germline loops: CDR1 SGHRS, CDR2 YFSETQ. The CDR3 DNA is TGCGCCAGCAAAAGGGGAACTAGCGGGACTTACGAGCAGTACTTC. This sequence encodes CASKRGTSGTYEQYF.

This clone appeared once. The chain is built from TRBV2 and TRBJ2-5; D is unclear. CDR3 length equals 14 residues. V shed 2 bases and J shed 5 bases, with 12 bases lying between them. In germline, CDR1 is SNHLY, CDR2 FYNNEI. The CDR3 DNA reads as TGTGCCAGCAGTGAAAACCTAGTTCGCGAGACCCAGTACTTC. Amino acids: CASSENLVRETQYF.

The V and J genes are TRBV27 and TRBJ1-1; perhaps TRBD1 as D (5 bases). This CDR3 is built from 15 residues. Germline V gene sequence: CDR1 MNHEY, CDR2 SMNVEV (reference sequence). The ends were cut back, 6 bases at V and 8 bases at J, with 22 bases in the middle. CDR3 loop: CASRLSSGGKGEAFF. Written as DNA, the CDR3 is TGTGCCAGCAGGTTGAGTAGCGGGGGGAAAGGCGAAGCTTTCTTT.

This chain connects TRBV5-5 to TRBJ1-1; D gene ambiguous. Deletions cut 1 base from V and 3 bases from J, with 4 bases between. This CDR3 is 12 amino acids long. The germline V gene encodes CDR1 SGHKS and CDR2 YYEKEE (reference sequence). In DNA, the CDR3 is TGTGCCAGCAGCTTGACAGACACTGAAGCTTTCTTT. The encoded protein is CASSLTDTEAFF.

The chain couples TRBV6-5 to TRBJ2-2; TRBD2 matches 11 bases. The J segment lost 0 bases and the V segment lost 4 bases, leaving 1 base of the junction unmatched. The CDR3 extends over 16 amino acids. The V gene's germline CDR1 is MNHEY and CDR2 SVGAGI. The CDR3 DNA follows: TGTGCCAGCAGTTTAGCGGGGGGGACGAACACCGGGGAGCTGTTTTTT. This sequence encodes CASSLAGGTNTGELFF.

CDR3 region: CASSIPGKNYGYTF. CDR3 in DNA: TGTGCCAGTAGTATCCCAGGGAAGAACTATGGCTACACCTTC. The rearrangement links TRBV19 to TRBJ1-2; D might be TRBD1 (5 bases). In germline, CDR1 is LNHDA, CDR2 SQIVND (reference sequence). The CDR3 has 14 amino acids. Trimming removed 3 bases at V and 2 bases at J, with 10 bases between.

The chain recombines TRBV4-1 with TRBJ2-7; 8 bases map to TRBD2. The CDR3 runs to 17 residues. Per the germline V gene, CDR1 is MGHRA and CDR2 is YSYEKL. V shed 1 base and J 1 base; nucleotides not matched to a gene: 9. CDR3 protein: CASSQGLASARSYEQYF. The CDR3 DNA reads as TGCGCCAGCAGCCAAGGACTAGCGTCTGCCAGATCCTACGAGCAGTACTTC.

The V gene is TRBV19, the J gene TRBJ1-1; possible D gene TRBD1, 5 bases. From germline, CDR1 is LNHDA and CDR2 SQIVND (reference sequence). Trimming cost V 1 base and J 3 bases, with 18 bases left between them. The CDR3 runs 17 residues. CDR3 bases: TGTGCCAGTAGTATAGGCGTTAAGTACAGGTGGGACACTGAAGCTTTCTTT. Protein product: CASSIGVKYRWDTEAFF.

The rearrangement links TRBV11-2 to TRBJ2-7, with D possibly being TRBD2 (6 bases). V was shortened by 3 bases and J by 0 bases, with 15 bases between the two germline ends. The CDR3 totals 16 residues. Germline CDR1 is SGHAT and CDR2 is FQNNGV. In DNA form, the CDR3 reads TGTGCCAGCAGCTTGGGCGGGGCCAGAAGCTCCTACGAGCAGTACTTC. It specifies CASSLGGARSSYEQYF.

The J gene is TRBJ2-1, the V gene TRBV11-2; the match to TRBD2 covers 14 bases. Germline trimming cut 5 bases from V and 12 bases from J; bases unmatched to any gene: 9. There are 15 residues in the CDR3. Per germline, CDR1 SGHAT and CDR2 FQNNGV. CDR3: CASSLTSGGAVSQFF. CDR3 in DNA: TGTGCCAGCAGCCTGACTAGCGGGGGGGCAGTTTCGCAGTTCTTC.

V usage is TRBV9 and J usage is TRBJ1-2; no reliable D call. This CDR3 is built from 13 residues. Per the germline V gene, CDR1 is SGDLS and CDR2 is YYNGEE. V lost 3 bases and J 5 bases, leaving 11 bases between the germline ends. CDR3 residues: CASSASPGYGYTF. The CDR3 DNA reads TGTGCCAGCAGCGCCTCCCCGGGGTATGGCTACACCTTC.

A word on this clone: Germline and junction disagree at one end, which may indicate a read error. The chain uses TRBV7-2 and TRBJ2-7, with D tentatively TRBD2 (6 bases). The CDR3 covers 12 residues. The germline CDR1 and CDR2 sequences are SGHTA and FQGNSA. Written as DNA, the CDR3 is TGTGCCAGCAGCCCGTACCTGGGGCTAGCGAACTTC. Protein sequence: CASSPYLGLANF.

The chain combines TRBV7-2 with TRBJ1-2; 8 bases map to TRBD1. Germline V CDR1 and CDR2: SGHTA, FQGNSA. The CDR3 contains 15 residues. J gave up 7 bases and V 1 base, and 8 bases lay outside the gene matches. As DNA, the CDR3 is TGTGCCAGCAGCTTAGGACAGGGGTCCTGGGGTGGCTACACCTTC. Translating gives CASSLGQGSWGGYTF.

The chain uses TRBV2 and TRBJ2-7; no definite D call. The CDR3 has 12 residues. The germline CDR1 and CDR2 sequences are SNHLY and FYNNEI. V was pared by 4 bases and J by 3 bases, with 7 bases between. CDR3 sequence: CASSVSSYEQYF. As DNA, the CDR3 is TGTGCCAGCAGTGTGTCGAGCTACGAGCAGTACTTC.

V usage is TRBV5-6 and J usage is TRBJ1-3; D gene unclear. From germline, CDR1 is SGHDT and CDR2 YYEEEE. CDR3 length equals 17 residues. Deletions cut 4 bases from V and 0 bases from J, with 17 bases between. The CDR3 DNA follows: TGTGCCAGCAGCCTAACTTGGACTGTCAGCTCTGGAAACACCATATATTTT. Its translation: CASSLTWTVSSGNTIYF.

The J gene is TRBJ2-7, the V gene TRBV6-5; 8 nucleotides match TRBD1. J lost 7 bases, V lost 2 bases, and 4 bases had no gene match. Germline V lookup: CDR1 MNHEY, CDR2 SVGAGI. The CDR3 runs 13 residues. This chain's CDR3 is CASSYQGAGEQYF. The DNA for the CDR3 is TGTGCCAGCAGTTACCAGGGGGCTGGAGAGCAGTACTTC.

V gene TRBV5-4 combines with J gene TRBJ1-1, with 12 bases lining up with TRBD1. Germline CDR1 reads SGHNT; CDR2 reads YYREEE (reference sequence). This CDR3 has 16 residues. V gave up 4 bases and J gave up 11 bases; unmatched junction bases: 15. CDR3 loop: CASSEGTGGAKGLAFF. The DNA of the CDR3 is TGTGCCAGCAGCGAGGGGACAGGGGGCGCGAAGGGTCTGGCTTTCTTT.

The chain carries TRBV6-5 and TRBJ2-7; 8 positions agree with TRBD1. After removal of 2 bases from V and 2 bases from J, the junction contained 2 bases not matched to a gene. The CDR3 length is 14 residues. Germline CDR1 and CDR2: MNHEY and SVGAGI. CDR3 nucleotides: TGTGCCAGCAGTTACGGGACAGGCACCTACGAGCAGTACTTC. This sequence encodes CASSYGTGTYEQYF.

This sequence joins TRBV5-1 and TRBJ2-1, with TRBD2 matching over 14 bases. V trimming: 3 bases; J trimming: 9 bases; junction bases outside the gene matches: 5. Germline CDR1 SGHRS, CDR2 YFSETQ. The CDR3 runs 15 residues. In DNA form, the CDR3 reads TGCGCCAGCAGCTGGACTAGCGGGAGGTATACTGAGCAGTTCTTC. This encodes CASSWTSGRYTEQFF.

The V and J genes are TRBV5-5 and TRBJ2-7; D remains ambiguous. The V end was cut by 6 bases, the J end by 5 bases, with 15 bases between. CDR1 and CDR2 (germline): SGHKS, YYEKEE (reference sequence). The CDR3 sequence is 13 residues long. The CDR3 region has the DNA TGTGCCAGCACCCGACTTCCCGGAAACGAGCAGTACTTC. Residues: CASTRLPGNEQYF.

This clone was observed once. The rearrangement uses TRBV5-1 and TRBJ2-3, with D perhaps matching TRBD1 (5 bases). Germline lookup yields CDR1 SGHRS and CDR2 YFSETQ. The CDR3 spans 15 residues. The V end lost 7 bases, the J end lost 1 base, and 16 bases lay between the germline ends. The chain's CDR3 is CASYATVAGTDTQYF. In DNA form, the CDR3 reads TGCGCCAGCTACGCGACAGTCGCGGGCACAGATACGCAGTATTTT.

The chain recombines TRBV2 with TRBJ1-5; 10 bases are shared with TRBD1. The CDR3 covers 15 residues. Unmatched junction bases numbered 8, after V lost 6 bases and J lost 6 bases. The germline CDR1 and CDR2 sequences are SNHLY and FYNNEI. The CDR3 DNA reads TGTGCCAGCAGGACCGGGACAGGGGCGGGTCAGCCCCAGCATTTT. It translates to CASRTGTGAGQPQHF.

In nucleotides, the CDR3 is TGTGCCAGCAGCCAATCAAGACAGGGAGCAAAACTGTTTTTT. Protein: CASSQSRQGAKLFF. This chain connects TRBV3-1 (or the pseudogene TRBV3-2) to TRBJ1-4; TRBD1 matches at 7 bases. Germline loops: CDR1 LGHDT, CDR2 YNNKEL (reference sequence). Trimming removed 2 bases from V and 10 bases from J; junction bases left unmatched: 7. The length of the CDR3 is 14 residues.

J is TRBJ2-2 and V is TRBV9, with TRBD2 identical over 11 bases. This CDR3 spans 15 amino acids. With 3 bases clipped from V and 5 bases from J, the junction kept 3 bases outside the gene matches. Germline CDR1 is SGDLS and CDR2 is YYNGEE. For the CDR3, the DNA is TGTGCCAGCAGCGCGACTAGCGGGGTAACCGGGGAGCTGTTTTTT. Protein product: CASSATSGVTGELFF.